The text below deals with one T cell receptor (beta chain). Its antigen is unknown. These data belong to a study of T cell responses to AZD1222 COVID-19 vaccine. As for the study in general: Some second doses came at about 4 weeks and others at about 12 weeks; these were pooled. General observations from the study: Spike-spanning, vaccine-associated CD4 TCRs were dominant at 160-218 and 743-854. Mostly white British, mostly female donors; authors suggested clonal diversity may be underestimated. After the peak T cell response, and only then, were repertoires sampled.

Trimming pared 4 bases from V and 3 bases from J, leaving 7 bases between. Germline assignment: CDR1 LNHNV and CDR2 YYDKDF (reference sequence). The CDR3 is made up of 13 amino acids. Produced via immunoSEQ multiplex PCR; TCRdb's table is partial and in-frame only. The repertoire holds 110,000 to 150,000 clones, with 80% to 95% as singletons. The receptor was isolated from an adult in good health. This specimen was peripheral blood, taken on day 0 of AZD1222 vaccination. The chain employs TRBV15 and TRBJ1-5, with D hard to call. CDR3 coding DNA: TGTGCCACCAGCACACAGAACAATCAGCCCCAGCATTTT. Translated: CATSTQNNQPQHF.